These 3 T cell receptor beta chains were all obtained from the same sample, sequenced in a study of graft-versus-host responses after intestinal transplantation. For these receptors, no antigen is known. Generated by immunoSEQ multiplex PCR, the TCRdb table keeps only in-frame clones and is missing some. The sample includes 90,000 to 130,000 clones, around 93% seen only once; the top ten take 0.45% to 0.65%. The sequencing used unstimulated CD8+ T cells sorted from spleen or lymph node cells, collected before intestinal transplant. The receptors were sampled from a human donor who received an intestinal transplant.

The sample holds a few counts of this clone. The J gene is TRBJ2-7, the V gene TRBV19; TRBD1 aligns across 9 bases. This CDR3 is built from 15 residues. Per germline, CDR1 LNHDA and CDR2 SQIVND (reference sequence). V lost 2 bases, J lost 5 bases, and 7 bases stayed unmatched. DNA for the CDR3: TGTGCCAGTAGTATATCCGGACAGGGGTTCAACGAGCAGTACTTC. The encoded protein is CASSISGQGFNEQYF.

CDR3: CASSPTTGGLRTEAFF. CDR3 in DNA: TGCGCCAGCAGCCCCACGACAGGGGGGCTGAGGACTGAAGCTTTCTTT. The chain is built from TRBV4-1 and TRBJ1-1; 9 bases are a match to TRBD1. The V and J ends lost 4 bases and 5 bases, in that order; junction bases with no gene match: 11. Germline loops: CDR1 MGHRA, CDR2 YSYEKL. This CDR3 is 16 amino acids long.

The chain has TRBV25-1 and TRBJ2-7; TRBD2 is a possible D gene (5 bases). Germline values: CDR1 MGHDK, CDR2 SYGVNS. This CDR3 is 15 amino acids long. The V end lost 1 base, the J end lost 2 bases, and 12 bases lay between the germline ends. The CDR3 is CASSESGFGTYEQYF. For the CDR3, the DNA is TGTGCCAGCAGTGAATCGGGGTTTGGTACCTACGAGCAGTACTTC.